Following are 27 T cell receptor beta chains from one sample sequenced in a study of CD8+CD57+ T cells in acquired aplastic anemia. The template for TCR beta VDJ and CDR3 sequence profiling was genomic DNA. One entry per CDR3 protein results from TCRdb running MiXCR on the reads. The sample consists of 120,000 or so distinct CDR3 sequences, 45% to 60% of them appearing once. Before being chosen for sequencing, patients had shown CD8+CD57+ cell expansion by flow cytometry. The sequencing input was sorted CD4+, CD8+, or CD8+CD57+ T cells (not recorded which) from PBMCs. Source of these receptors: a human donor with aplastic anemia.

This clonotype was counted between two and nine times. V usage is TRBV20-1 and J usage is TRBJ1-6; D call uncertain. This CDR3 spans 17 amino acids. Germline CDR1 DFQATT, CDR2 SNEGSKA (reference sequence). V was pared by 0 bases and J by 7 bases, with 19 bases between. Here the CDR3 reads CSARDGGGGRNNSPLHF. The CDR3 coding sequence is TGCAGTGCTAGAGATGGAGGCGGTGGGCGGAACAATTCACCCCTCCACTTT.

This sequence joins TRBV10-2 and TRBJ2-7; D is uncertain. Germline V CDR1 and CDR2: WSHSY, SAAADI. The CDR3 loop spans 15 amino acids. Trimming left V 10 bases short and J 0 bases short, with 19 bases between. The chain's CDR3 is CATSTRQPSSYEQYF. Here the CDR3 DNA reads TGCGCCACGAGCACTCGGCAGCCAAGCTCCTACGAGCAGTACTTC.

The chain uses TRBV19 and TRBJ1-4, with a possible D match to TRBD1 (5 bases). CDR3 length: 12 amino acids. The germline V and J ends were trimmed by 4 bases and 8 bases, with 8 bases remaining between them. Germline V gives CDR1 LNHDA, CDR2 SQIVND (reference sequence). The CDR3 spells CASSTRGEKLFF. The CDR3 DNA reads TGTGCCAGTAGTACACGGGGGGAAAAACTGTTTTTT.

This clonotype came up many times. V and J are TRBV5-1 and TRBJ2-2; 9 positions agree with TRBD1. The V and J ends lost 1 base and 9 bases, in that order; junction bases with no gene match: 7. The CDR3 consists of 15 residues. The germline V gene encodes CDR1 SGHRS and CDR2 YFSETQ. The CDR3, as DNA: TGCGCCAGCAGCTTGCGACAGGGGGGACCGAGGGAGCTGTTTTTT. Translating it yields CASSLRQGGPRELFF.

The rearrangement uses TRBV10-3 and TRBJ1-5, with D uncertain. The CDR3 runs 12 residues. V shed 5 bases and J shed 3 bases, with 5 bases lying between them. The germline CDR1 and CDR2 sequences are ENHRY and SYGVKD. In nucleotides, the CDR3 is TGTGCCATCAGTCCAGTCAATCAGCCCCAGCATTTT. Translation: CAISPVNQPQHF.

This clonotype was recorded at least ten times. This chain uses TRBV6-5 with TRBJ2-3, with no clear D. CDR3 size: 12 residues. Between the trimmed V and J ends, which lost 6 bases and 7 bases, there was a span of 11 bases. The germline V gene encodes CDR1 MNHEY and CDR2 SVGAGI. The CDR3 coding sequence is TGTGCCAGCAGCCCTCGGGCCCATACGCAGTATTTT. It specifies CASSPRAHTQYF.

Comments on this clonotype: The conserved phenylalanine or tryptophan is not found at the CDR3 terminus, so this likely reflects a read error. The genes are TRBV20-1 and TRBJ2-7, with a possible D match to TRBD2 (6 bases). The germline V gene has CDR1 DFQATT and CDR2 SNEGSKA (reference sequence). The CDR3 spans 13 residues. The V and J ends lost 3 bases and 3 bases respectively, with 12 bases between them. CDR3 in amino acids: CSARASVNYEQYL. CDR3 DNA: TGCAGTGCTAGGGCTAGCGTTAACTACGAGCAGTACCTC.

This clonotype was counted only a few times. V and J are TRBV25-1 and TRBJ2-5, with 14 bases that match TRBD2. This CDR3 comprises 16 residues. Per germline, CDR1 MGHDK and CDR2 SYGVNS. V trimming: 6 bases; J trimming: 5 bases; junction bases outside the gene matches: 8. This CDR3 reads CASSPGTSGRGETQYF. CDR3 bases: TGTGCCAGCAGCCCCGGGACTAGCGGGAGAGGGGAGACCCAGTACTTC.

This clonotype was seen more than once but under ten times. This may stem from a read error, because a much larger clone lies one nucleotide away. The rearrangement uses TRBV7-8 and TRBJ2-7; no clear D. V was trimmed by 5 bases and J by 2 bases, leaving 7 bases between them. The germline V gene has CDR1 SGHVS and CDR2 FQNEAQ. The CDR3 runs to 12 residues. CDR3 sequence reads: CASSQDPYEQYF. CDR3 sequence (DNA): TGTGCCAGCAGCCAAGACCCCTACGAGCAGTACTTC.

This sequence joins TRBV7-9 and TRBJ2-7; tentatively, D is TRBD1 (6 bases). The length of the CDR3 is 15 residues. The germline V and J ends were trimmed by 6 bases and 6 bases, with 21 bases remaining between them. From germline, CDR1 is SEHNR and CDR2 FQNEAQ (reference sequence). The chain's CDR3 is CASSQDRFEPGEQYF. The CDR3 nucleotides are TGTGCCAGCAGTCAAGACAGGTTCGAGCCTGGCGAGCAGTACTTC.

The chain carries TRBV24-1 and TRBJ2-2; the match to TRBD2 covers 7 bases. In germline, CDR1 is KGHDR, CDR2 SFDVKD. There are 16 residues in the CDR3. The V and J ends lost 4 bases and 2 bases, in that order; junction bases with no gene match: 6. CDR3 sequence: CATSEAGTTNTGELFF. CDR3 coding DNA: TGTGCCACCAGTGAGGCCGGGACTACCAACACCGGGGAGCTGTTTTTT.

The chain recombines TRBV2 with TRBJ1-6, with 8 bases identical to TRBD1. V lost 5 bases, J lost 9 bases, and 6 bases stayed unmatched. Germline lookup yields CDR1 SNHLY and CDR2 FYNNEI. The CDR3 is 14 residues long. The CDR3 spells CASSPDRGASPLHF. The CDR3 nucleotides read TGTGCCAGCAGTCCCGACAGGGGAGCTTCACCCCTCCACTTT. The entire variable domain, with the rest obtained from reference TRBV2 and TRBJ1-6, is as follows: EPEVTQTPSHQVTQMGQEVILRCVPISNHLYFYWYRQILGQKVEFLVSFYNNEISEKSEIFDDQFSVERPDGSNFTLKIRSTKLEDSAMYFCASSPDRGASPLHFGNGTRLTVT.

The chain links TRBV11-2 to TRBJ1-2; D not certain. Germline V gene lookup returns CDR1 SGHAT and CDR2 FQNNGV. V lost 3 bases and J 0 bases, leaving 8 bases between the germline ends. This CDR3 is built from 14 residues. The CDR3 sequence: CASSFRRANYGYTF. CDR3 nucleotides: TGTGCCAGCAGCTTTAGGAGGGCTAACTATGGCTACACCTTC.

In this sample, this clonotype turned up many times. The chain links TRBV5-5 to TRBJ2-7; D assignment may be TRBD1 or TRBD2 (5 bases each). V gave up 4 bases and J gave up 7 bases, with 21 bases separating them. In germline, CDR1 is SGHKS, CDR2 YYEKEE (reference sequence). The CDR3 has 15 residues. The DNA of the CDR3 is TGTGCCAGCAGCCTAGCTTCCGGGGCATTTGGGGAGCAGTACTTC. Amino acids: CASSLASGAFGEQYF.

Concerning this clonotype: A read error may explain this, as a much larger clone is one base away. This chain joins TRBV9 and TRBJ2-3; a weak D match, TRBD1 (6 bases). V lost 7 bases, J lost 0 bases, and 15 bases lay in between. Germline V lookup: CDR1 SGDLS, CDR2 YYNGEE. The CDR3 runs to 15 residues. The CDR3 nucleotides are TGTGCCAGCGGCGCAAACAGGGAAAGCACAGATACGCAGTATTTT. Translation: CASGANRESTDTQYF.

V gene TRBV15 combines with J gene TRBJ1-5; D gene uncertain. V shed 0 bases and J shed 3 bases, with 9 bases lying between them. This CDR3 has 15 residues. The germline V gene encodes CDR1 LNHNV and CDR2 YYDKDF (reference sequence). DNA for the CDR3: TGTGCCACCAGCAGAGATAAAGGGATCAATCAGCCCCAGCATTTT. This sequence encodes CATSRDKGINQPQHF. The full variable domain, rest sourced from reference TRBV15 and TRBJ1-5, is DAMVIQNPRYQVTQFGKPVTLSCSQTLNHNVMYWYQQKSSQAPKLLFHYYDKDFNNEADTPDNFQSRRPNTSFCFLDIRSPGLGDTAMYLCATSRDKGINQPQHFGDGTRLSIL.

The CDR3 sequence is CASSLNYEQFF. CDR3 coding DNA: TGTGCCAGCAGCTTGAATTATGAGCAGTTCTTC. This chain joins TRBV5-6 and TRBJ2-1, with D uncertain. V dropped 1 base and J dropped 8 bases, with 4 bases sitting between them. Germline V CDR1 and CDR2: SGHDT, YYEEEE. CDR3 length: 11 residues.

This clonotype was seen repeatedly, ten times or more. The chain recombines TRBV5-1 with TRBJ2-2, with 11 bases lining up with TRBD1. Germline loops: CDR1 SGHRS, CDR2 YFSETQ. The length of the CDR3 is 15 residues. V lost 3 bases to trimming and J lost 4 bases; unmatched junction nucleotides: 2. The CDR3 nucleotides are TGCGCCAGCAGCTGGACAGGGGGCGGCACCGGGGAGCTGTTTTTT. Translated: CASSWTGGGTGELFF.

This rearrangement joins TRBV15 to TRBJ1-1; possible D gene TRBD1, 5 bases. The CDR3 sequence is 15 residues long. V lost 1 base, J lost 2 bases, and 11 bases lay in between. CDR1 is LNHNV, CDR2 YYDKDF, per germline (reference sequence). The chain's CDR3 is CATSRGGTGNTEAFF. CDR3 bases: TGTGCCACCAGCAGAGGGGGGACGGGTAACACTGAAGCTTTCTTT.

The DNA for the CDR3 is TGCAGCGGAGCCTCGGGCGGACCCTACGAGCAGTACTTC. It yields the protein CSGASGGPYEQYF. The chain uses TRBV29-1 and TRBJ2-7, with no clear D. The CDR3 runs to 13 residues. V gave up 7 bases and J gave up 2 bases, with 15 bases separating them. CDR1 is SQVTM and CDR2 is ANQGSEA in the germline V gene.

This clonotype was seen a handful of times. In DNA form, the CDR3 reads TGTGCCATCAGTGAAGTGGCAGGTTCGAACACTGAAGCTTTCTTT. It yields the protein CAISEVAGSNTEAFF. This sequence joins TRBV10-3 and TRBJ1-1; D gene ambiguous. CDR1 ENHRY and CDR2 SYGVKD come from the germline V gene. V shed 3 bases and J shed 1 base, with 12 bases lying between them. The CDR3 has 15 residues.

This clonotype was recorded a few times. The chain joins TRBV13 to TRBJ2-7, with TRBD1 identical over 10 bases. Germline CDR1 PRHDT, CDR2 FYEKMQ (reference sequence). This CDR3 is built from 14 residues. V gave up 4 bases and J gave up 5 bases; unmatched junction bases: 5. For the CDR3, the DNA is TGTGCCAGCAGCTGGGGACAGGGGTTCAACGAGCAGTACTTC. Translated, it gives CASSWGQGFNEQYF.

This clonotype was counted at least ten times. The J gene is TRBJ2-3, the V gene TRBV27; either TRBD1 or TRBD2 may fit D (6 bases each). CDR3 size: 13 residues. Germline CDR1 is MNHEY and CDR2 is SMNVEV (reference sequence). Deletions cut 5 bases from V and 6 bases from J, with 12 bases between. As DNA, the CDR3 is TGTGCCAGCAGTGACGGAGGGGGGGATACGCAGTATTTT. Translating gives CASSDGGGDTQYF.

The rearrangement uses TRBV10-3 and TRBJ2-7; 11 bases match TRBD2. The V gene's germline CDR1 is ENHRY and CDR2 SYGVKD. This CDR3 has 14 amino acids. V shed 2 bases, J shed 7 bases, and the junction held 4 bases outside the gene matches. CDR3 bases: TGTGCCATCAGTGAGACTAGCGGGAGAGGAGAGCAGTACTTC. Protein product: CAISETSGRGEQYF.

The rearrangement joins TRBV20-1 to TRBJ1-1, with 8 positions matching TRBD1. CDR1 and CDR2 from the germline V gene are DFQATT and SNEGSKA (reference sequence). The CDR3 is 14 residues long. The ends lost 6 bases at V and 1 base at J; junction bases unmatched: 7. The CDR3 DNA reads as TGCAGTGCGGAGAACGGACAGGGGAACACTGAAGCTTTCTTT. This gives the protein CSAENGQGNTEAFF.

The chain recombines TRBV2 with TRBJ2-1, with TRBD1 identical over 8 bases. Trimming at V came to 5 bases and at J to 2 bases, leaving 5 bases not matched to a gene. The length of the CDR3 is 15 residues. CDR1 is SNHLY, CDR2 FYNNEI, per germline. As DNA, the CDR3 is TGTGCCAGCAGTCGACAGGGGTTCCCCTACAATGAGCAGTTCTTC. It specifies CASSRQGFPYNEQFF.

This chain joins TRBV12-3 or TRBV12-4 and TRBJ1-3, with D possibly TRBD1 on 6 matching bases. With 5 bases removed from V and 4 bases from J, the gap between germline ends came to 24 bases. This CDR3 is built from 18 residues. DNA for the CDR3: TGTGCCAGCAGTCGACCCCTGTGGACAGCAAATGAAGGAAACACCATATATTTT. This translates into CASSRPLWTANEGNTIYF.